This T cell receptor beta chain was identified in a study of blood T cells in healthy people across ages. Germline CDR1 SGHRS, CDR2 YFSETQ. Between the trimmed V and J ends, which lost 1 base and 4 bases, there was a span of 11 bases. The CDR3 extends over 14 amino acids. This clonotype was detected only a few times. A J-beta primer mix and a sample-barcoded 5' primer were used in a second PCR of about 6 to 12 cycles. TCRdb called the 5' RACE reads again in MiXCR, with one record for every CDR3 protein. The sample holds some 1.5 million distinct CDR3 sequences; roughly 27% are singletons and the top ten take more than 6%.

The source material was blood. The chain is built from TRBV5-1 and TRBJ1-1; D remains ambiguous. The clonotype comes from a woman in her 30s in good health. CDR3 protein: CASSLTRRVTEAFF. CDR3 sequence (DNA): TGCGCCAGCAGCTTGACAAGGAGGGTCACTGAAGCTTTCTTT.